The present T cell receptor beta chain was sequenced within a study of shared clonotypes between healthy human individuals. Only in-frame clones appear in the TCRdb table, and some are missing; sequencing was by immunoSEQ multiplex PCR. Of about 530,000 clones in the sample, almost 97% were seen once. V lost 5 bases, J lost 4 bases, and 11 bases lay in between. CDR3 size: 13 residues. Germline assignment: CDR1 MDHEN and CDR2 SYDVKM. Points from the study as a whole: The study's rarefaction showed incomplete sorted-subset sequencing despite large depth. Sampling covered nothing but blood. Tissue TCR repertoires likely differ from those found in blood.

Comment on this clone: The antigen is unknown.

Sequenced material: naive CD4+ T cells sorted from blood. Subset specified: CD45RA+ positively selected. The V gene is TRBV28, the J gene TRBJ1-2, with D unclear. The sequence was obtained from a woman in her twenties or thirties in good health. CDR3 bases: TGTGCCAGCAGTACCTCCGAAGCCTATGGCTACACCTTC. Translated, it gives CASSTSEAYGYTF.